A selection of T cell receptor beta chains follows, all from one sample in a study of human T cells and chemical hapten exposure. TCRdb ran MiXCR on the RACE reads and lists one entry per CDR3 protein. The data show 25,000 to 35,000 distinct CDR3 sequences, 5.8% seen once. The sequences come from whole blood, collected in connection with sensitization to the hapten diphenylcyclopropenone (DPC). The receptors come from a man between 25 and 39 years old with alopecia areata. Some clones in this sample may be carry-over from other donors' samples. CDR3s include the opening cysteine and the closing phenylalanine or tryptophan. A D gene is named only where the DNA matches it firmly. A row's size may be missing; if present it is once, few, many or a size class.

D	V	size	J	CDR3	DNA
TRBD2	TRBV24-1	many	TRBJ2-3	CATSEDSGTSGGFTDTQYF	TGTGCCACCAGTGAGGACTCCGGGACTAGCGGGGGGTTCACAGATACGCAGTATTTT
NA	TRBV9	many	TRBJ2-1	CASSVVGVHEQFF	TGTGCCAGCAGCGTAGTGGGGGTGCATGAGCAGTTCTTC
NA	TRBV11-2	many	TRBJ1-1	CASSLEAQKAFF	TGTGCCAGCAGTTTGGAGGCACAGAAAGCTTTCTTT
NA	TRBV3-2	many	TRBJ2-1	CASSPLGHEQFF	TGTGCCAGCAGTCCATTGGGCCATGAGCAGTTCTTC
NA	TRBV6-2/TRBV6-3	NA	TRBJ2-1	CASSRDGYNEQFF	TGTGCCAGCAGTAGGGACGGATACAATGAGCAGTTCTTC
NA	TRBV12-3/TRBV12-4	many	TRBJ1-1	CASSVWWTEAFF	TGTGCCAGCAGTGTGTGGTGGACTGAAGCTTTCTTT
NA	TRBV6-6	many	TRBJ2-7	CASSGGQILDEQYF	TGTGCCAGCAGCGGCGGACAGATCCTCGACGAGCAGTACTTC
NA	TRBV29-1	many	TRBJ2-7	CSVVGQTYEQYF	TGCAGCGTTGTCGGGCAGACTTACGAGCAGTACTTC
TRBD1	TRBV24-1	many	TRBJ2-3	CATSDGQGASSTDTQYF	TGTGCCACCAGTGATGGACAGGGGGCTTCTAGCACAGATACGCAGTATTTT
TRBD1	TRBV6-6	many	TRBJ2-5	CASSYGDSSQETQYF	TGTGCCAGCAGTTACGGGGACAGCAGTCAAGAGACCCAGTACTTC
NA	TRBV5-1	many	TRBJ2-5	CASSLQQETQYF	TGCGCCAGCAGCTTACAACAAGAGACCCAGTACTTC
TRBD1	TRBV12-3/TRBV12-4	many	TRBJ2-5	CASRPGTGGAGGQETQYF	TGTGCCAGCAGGCCCGGGACAGGGGGCGCGGGGGGCCAAGAGACCCAGTACTTC
NA	TRBV18	many	TRBJ1-5	CASSSGGRDQPQHF	TGTGCCAGCTCTTCCGGGGGTCGGGATCAGCCCCAGCATTTT
TRBD1	TRBV20-1	many	TRBJ2-1	CSARQGSYNEQFF	TGCAGCGCGAGACAGGGGTCCTACAATGAGCAGTTCTTC
TRBD2	TRBV6-2/TRBV6-3	many	TRBJ2-7	CASSRGSGRDEQYF	TGTGCCAGCAGCCGCGGTAGCGGGAGAGACGAGCAGTACTTC
NA	TRBV7-2	many	TRBJ2-1	CACGSSYNEQFF	TGTGCTTGTGGGAGCTCCTACAATGAGCAGTTCTTC